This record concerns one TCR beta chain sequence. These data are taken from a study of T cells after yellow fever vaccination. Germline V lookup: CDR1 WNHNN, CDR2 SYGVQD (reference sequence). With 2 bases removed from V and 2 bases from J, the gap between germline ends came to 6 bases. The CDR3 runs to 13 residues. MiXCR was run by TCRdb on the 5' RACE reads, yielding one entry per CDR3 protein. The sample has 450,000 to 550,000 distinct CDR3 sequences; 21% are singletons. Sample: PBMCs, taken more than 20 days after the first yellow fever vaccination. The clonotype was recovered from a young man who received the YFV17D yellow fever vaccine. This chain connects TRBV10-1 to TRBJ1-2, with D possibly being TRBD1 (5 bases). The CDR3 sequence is CASSERQNYGYTF. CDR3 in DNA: TGCGCCAGCAGTGAGCGACAGAACTATGGCTACACCTTC.